The clone carrying this T cell receptor beta chain came up many times. The antigen is not known. This entry belongs to a study of T-cell memory formation after mild COVID-19. The CDR3 has 14 amino acids. V was shortened by 4 bases and J by 0 bases, with 11 bases between the two germline ends. CDR1 is SGHRS and CDR2 is YFSETQ in the germline V gene. General observations from the study: That cross-reactive memory joined was suggested by some responding clones appearing in pre-infection memory.

Each CDR3 protein is one row after TCRdb ran MiXCR on the 5' RACE reads. Here the sample spans 400,000 to 500,000 distinct CDR3 sequences, around 19% being singletons. This rearrangement joins TRBV5-1 to TRBJ2-7, with TRBD1 as a possible D gene (6 bases). Sequencing was carried out using PBMCs or a T cell subset sorted from them (not recorded which). This clonotype originated in an adult woman who had mild COVID-19 (a few samples of this study predate the infection). Cell type and time point are not known. DNA of the CDR3: TGCGCCAGCAGCCTGCGGACAGCCTCCTACGAGCAGTACTTC. This translates into CASSLRTASYEQYF.